The 22 T cell receptor beta chains presented below share a single source sample, sequenced in a study of cytomegalovirus exposure and HLA in healthy donors. 13 Jbeta primers and 60 Vbeta primers were used for the PCR. TCRdb's table, derived via immunoSEQ multiplex PCR, lists solely in-frame clones and lacks some. Among about 100,000 clones listed, roughly 85% were seen once. The sequenced sample was PBMCs. These receptors were taken from a man aged 30 to 45 in good health and CMV-seronegative.

The genes are TRBV2 and TRBJ1-5; D not certain. Germline loops: CDR1 SNHLY, CDR2 FYNNEI. The CDR3 runs to 13 residues. The ends were cut back, 6 bases at V and 2 bases at J, with 8 bases in the middle. The CDR3 DNA sequence: TGTGCCAGCAGGAGAGTGGGCAATCAGCCCCAGCATTTT. Its translation: CASRRVGNQPQHF.

The chain links TRBV11-1 to TRBJ2-3; D is ambiguous. Between the trimmed V and J ends, which lost 5 bases and 4 bases, there was a span of 7 bases. There are 12 residues in the CDR3. The germline CDR1 and CDR2 sequences are SGHAT and FQDESV (reference sequence). The CDR3 nucleotides read TGTGCCAGCAGCCCCGGTGCAGATACGCAGTATTTT. Protein: CASSPGADTQYF.

The chain combines TRBV7-2 with TRBJ1-5; a weak D match, TRBD1 (6 bases). The V and J ends lost 6 bases and 1 base respectively, with 10 bases between them. The CDR3 spans 14 residues. The V gene's germline CDR1 is SGHTA and CDR2 FQGNSA. The CDR3 spells CASRDSGSNQPQHF. The DNA of the CDR3 is TGTGCCAGCAGGGACAGTGGGAGCAATCAGCCCCAGCATTTT.

This clone has a handful of counts. This chain uses TRBV6-5 with TRBJ2-3; 11 bases are shared with TRBD2. This CDR3 is built from 15 residues. Germline V lookup: CDR1 MNHEY, CDR2 SVGAGI. V was pared by 4 bases and J by 3 bases, with 3 bases of the junction left unmatched. The CDR3: CASSSTSGSTDTQYF. CDR3 coding DNA: TGTGCCAGCAGTTCAACTAGCGGGAGTACAGATACGCAGTATTTT.

This clone was detected only a few times. The chain links TRBV28 to TRBJ1-4; D remains ambiguous. Germline values: CDR1 MDHEN, CDR2 SYDVKM. V lost 6 bases to trimming and J lost 0 bases, with 8 bases between them. CDR3 length: 14 residues. CDR3 residues: CASSTDSTNEKLFF. In DNA, the CDR3 is TGTGCCAGCAGCACGGACTCAACTAATGAAAAACTGTTTTTT.

The rearrangement joins TRBV4-1 to TRBJ2-1; the D gene is possibly TRBD1 (5 bases). V gave up 2 bases and J gave up 8 bases, with 13 bases separating them. The CDR3 is 14 residues long. CDR1 MGHRA and CDR2 YSYEKL come from the germline V gene. DNA for the CDR3: TGCGCCAGCAGCCAAATCATAGGGGTGCATGAGCAGTTCTTC. It codes for CASSQIIGVHEQFF.

The V and J genes are TRBV6-5 and TRBJ1-2; TRBD1 might be the D (5 bases). The CDR3 runs to 14 residues. Germline V gene lookup returns CDR1 MNHEY and CDR2 SVGAGI. Trimming left V 2 bases short and J 4 bases short, with 11 bases between. The CDR3, as DNA: TGTGCCAGCAGTTACACCAGGGAGGGCTATGGCTACACCTTC. Its protein product is CASSYTREGYGYTF.

V is TRBV6-5 and J is TRBJ2-7, with D possibly being TRBD2 (5 bases). The germline gives CDR1 MNHEY, CDR2 SVGAGI. Trimming left V 1 base short and J 3 bases short, with 7 bases between. The CDR3 is 13 residues long. CDR3 DNA sequence: TGTGCCAGCAGTTACTTACTAGACTACGAGCAGTACTTC. This encodes CASSYLLDYEQYF.

CDR3 nucleotides: TGTGCCAGCAGCTCTGCGGGGGGAAACACCATATATTTT. This encodes CASSSAGGNTIYF. This chain links TRBV7-9 with TRBJ1-3; D gene ambiguous. Germline V gives CDR1 SEHNR, CDR2 FQNEAQ (reference sequence). The CDR3 is 13 amino acids. The V end lost 4 bases, the J end lost 4 bases, and 8 bases lay between the germline ends.

A single count supports this clone. The J gene is TRBJ2-3, the V gene TRBV27, with D possibly matching TRBD2 (6 bases). Trimming cost V 7 bases and J 14 bases, with 19 bases left between them. Germline V gene lookup returns CDR1 MNHEY and CDR2 SMNVEV (reference sequence). The CDR3 has 12 residues. The CDR3 sequence: CASNHGREDLYF. DNA for the CDR3: TGTGCCAGCAACCATGGCAGGGAGGATCTGTATTTT.

The CDR3 loop reads CASNQEGNYGYTF. CDR3 in DNA: TGTGCCAGCAACCAGGAAGGAAACTATGGCTACACCTTC. The chain recombines TRBV2 with TRBJ1-2; no reliable D call. V lost 7 bases to trimming and J lost 2 bases, with 11 bases between them. Germline V gene sequence: CDR1 SNHLY, CDR2 FYNNEI. This CDR3 is built from 13 residues.

The genes are TRBV6-1 and TRBJ2-7; 13 bases match TRBD2. The CDR3 contains 16 residues. The V gene's germline CDR1 is MNHNS and CDR2 SASEGT. V lost 4 bases, J lost 3 bases, and 6 bases stayed unmatched. The CDR3 here is CASSAWGTSGNYEQYF. Written as DNA, the CDR3 is TGTGCCAGCAGTGCATGGGGGACTAGCGGGAACTACGAGCAGTACTTC.

Here the CDR3 reads CASSAGTSGGNEQFF. The CDR3 DNA reads TGTGCCAGTAGTGCCGGGACTAGCGGGGGAAATGAGCAGTTCTTC. V gene TRBV19 combines with J gene TRBJ2-1, with 14 nucleotides matching TRBD2. The CDR3 totals 15 residues. The germline V gene encodes CDR1 LNHDA and CDR2 SQIVND (reference sequence). V trimming: 5 bases; J trimming: 7 bases; junction bases outside the gene matches: 4.

V is TRBV30 and J is TRBJ2-1; TRBD2 matches 7 bases. The J segment lost 4 bases and the V segment lost 7 bases, leaving 19 bases of the junction unmatched. The V gene's germline CDR1 is GTSNPN and CDR2 SVGIG (reference sequence). The CDR3 loop spans 17 amino acids. This chain's CDR3 is CASLGKAGTKKYNEQFF. DNA for the CDR3: TGTGCCTCCCTCGGGAAAGCAGGGACTAAGAAGTACAATGAGCAGTTCTTC.

The V call is TRBV5-1, the J call TRBJ2-7; 13 bases match TRBD2. The J segment lost 3 bases and the V segment lost 4 bases, leaving 7 bases of the junction unmatched. This CDR3 has 16 amino acids. CDR1 is SGHRS, CDR2 YFSETQ, per germline. The CDR3 sequence is CASSPLGTSGIYEQYF. In DNA, the CDR3 is TGCGCCAGCAGCCCCCTCGGGACTAGCGGGATCTACGAGCAGTACTTC. Complete variable domain (other parts from reference TRBV5-1 and TRBJ2-7): KAGVTQTPRYLIKTRGQQVTLSCSPISGHRSVSWYQQTPGQGLQFLFEYFSETQRNKGNFPGRFSGRQFSNSRSEMNVSTLELGDSALYLCASSPLGTSGIYEQYFGPGTRLTVT.

This chain joins TRBV30 and TRBJ1-1; no clear D. This CDR3 spans 13 amino acids. Trimming shortened V by 4 bases and J by 1 base, and 10 bases separated the two germline ends. Germline-derived CDR1 and CDR2 are GTSNPN and SVGIG (reference sequence). Here the CDR3 DNA reads TGTGCCTGGAATCGGGGTTCGAACACTGAAGCTTTCTTT. Encoded protein: CAWNRGSNTEAFF.

This chain links TRBV4-2 with TRBJ2-2; TRBD2 agrees at 10 bases. The germline CDR1 and CDR2 sequences are LGHNA and YNFKEQ. The CDR3 covers 18 residues. After removal of 0 bases from V and 3 bases from J, the junction contained 7 bases not matched to a gene. The CDR3 nucleotides are TGTGCCAGCAGCCAAGAGGGGTCTAGCGGGGGTTACACCGGGGAGCTGTTTTTT. Translated, it gives CASSQEGSSGGYTGELFF.

V and J are TRBV4-1 and TRBJ2-1, with TRBD2 matching over 14 bases. The CDR3 has 21 amino acids. Unmatched junction bases numbered 13, after V lost 0 bases and J lost 3 bases. Per germline, CDR1 MGHRA and CDR2 YSYEKL. CDR3 protein: CASSQDYGTSGSLAIYNEQFF. Written as DNA, the CDR3 is TGCGCCAGCAGCCAAGATTATGGGACTAGCGGGAGCCTGGCAATCTACAATGAGCAGTTCTTC.

V and J are TRBV5-6 and TRBJ2-7; 7 positions agree with TRBD1. After removal of 0 bases from V and 2 bases from J, the junction contained 2 bases not matched to a gene. CDR3 length equals 14 residues. Germline values: CDR1 SGHDT, CDR2 YYEEEE. The CDR3 region is CASSLAGTAYEQYF. In DNA, the CDR3 is TGTGCCAGCAGCTTGGCTGGGACAGCCTACGAGCAGTACTTC.

This sequence joins TRBV2 and TRBJ1-4, with D perhaps matching TRBD1 (6 bases). This CDR3 spans 14 amino acids. Per germline, CDR1 SNHLY and CDR2 FYNNEI. The ends were cut back, 5 bases at V and 8 bases at J, with 15 bases in the middle. In DNA form, the CDR3 reads TGTGCCAGCAGTTCAGGGGATCCGGGGGAAAAACTGTTTTTT. Translation gives CASSSGDPGEKLFF. Based on the CDR3 plus reference TRBV2 and TRBJ1-4, the full variable domain is EPEVTQTPSHQVTQMGQEVILRCVPISNHLYFYWYRQILGQKVEFLVSFYNNEISEKSEIFDDQFSVERPDGSNFTLKIRSTKLEDSAMYFCASSSGDPGEKLFFGSGTQLSVL.

This clone was recorded once. This rearrangement joins TRBV19 to TRBJ1-2, with TRBD1 identical over 8 bases. Germline V gene lookup returns CDR1 LNHDA and CDR2 SQIVND (reference sequence). The CDR3 is 15 amino acids. V trimming: 4 bases; J trimming: 2 bases; junction bases outside the gene matches: 6. The CDR3 here is CASSTRQGKNYGYTF. As DNA, the CDR3 is TGTGCCAGTAGTACCCGACAGGGGAAGAACTATGGCTACACCTTC.

A word on this clone: Other DNA sequences in the same sample also yield this CDR3. The gene calls are TRBV7-6 and TRBJ2-2; 7 bases match TRBD2. There are 13 residues in the CDR3. The V gene end was trimmed by 5 bases and the J gene end by 5 bases; junction bases not matched to a gene: 2. Germline V lookup: CDR1 SGHVS, CDR2 FNYEAQ. This CDR3 reads CASSLGGTGELFF. CDR3 bases: TGTGCCAGCAGCCTCGGGGGGACCGGGGAGCTGTTTTTT.